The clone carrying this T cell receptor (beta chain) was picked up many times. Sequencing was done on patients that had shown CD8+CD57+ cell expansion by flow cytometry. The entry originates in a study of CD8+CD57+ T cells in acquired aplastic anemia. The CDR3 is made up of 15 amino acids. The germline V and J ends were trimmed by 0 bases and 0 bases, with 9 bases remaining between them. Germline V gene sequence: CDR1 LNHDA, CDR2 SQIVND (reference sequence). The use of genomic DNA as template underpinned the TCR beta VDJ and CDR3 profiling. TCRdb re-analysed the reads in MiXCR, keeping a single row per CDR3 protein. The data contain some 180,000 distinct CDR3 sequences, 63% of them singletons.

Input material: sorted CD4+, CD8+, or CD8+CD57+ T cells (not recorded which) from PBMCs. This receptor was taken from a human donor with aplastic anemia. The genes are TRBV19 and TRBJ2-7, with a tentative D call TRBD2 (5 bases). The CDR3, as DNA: TGTGCCAGTAGTATAGAAGATAGCGACTCCTACGAGCAGTACTTC. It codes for CASSIEDSDSYEQYF. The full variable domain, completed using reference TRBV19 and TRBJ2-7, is DGGITQSPKYLFRKEGQNVTLSCEQNLNHDAMYWYRQDPGQGLRLIYYSQIVNDFQKGDIAEGYSVSREKKESFPLTVTSAQKNPTAFYLCASSIEDSDSYEQYFGPGTRLTVT.